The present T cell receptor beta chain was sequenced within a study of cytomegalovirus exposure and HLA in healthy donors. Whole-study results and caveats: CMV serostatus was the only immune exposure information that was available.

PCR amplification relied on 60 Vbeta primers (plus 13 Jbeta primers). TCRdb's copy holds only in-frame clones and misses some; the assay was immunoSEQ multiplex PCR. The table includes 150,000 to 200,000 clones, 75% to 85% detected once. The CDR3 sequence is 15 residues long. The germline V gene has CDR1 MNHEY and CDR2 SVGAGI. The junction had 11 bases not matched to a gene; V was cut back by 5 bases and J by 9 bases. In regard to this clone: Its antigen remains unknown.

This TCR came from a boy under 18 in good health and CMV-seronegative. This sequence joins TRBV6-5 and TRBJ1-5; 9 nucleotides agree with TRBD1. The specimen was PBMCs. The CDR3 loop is CASSRLTGGRTPQHF. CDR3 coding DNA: TGTGCCAGCAGTCGATTGACAGGGGGTAGGACGCCCCAGCATTTT.